In its sample, the clone carrying this T cell receptor (beta chain) was seen a few times. The data were obtained in a study of T cells after yellow fever vaccination. Study details: SMART-Seq v4 Ultra Low Input prepared libraries from low-cell fractions.

This CDR3 has 15 residues. The ends lost 7 bases at V and 1 base at J; junction bases unmatched: 3. Germline V gives CDR1 LNHDA, CDR2 SQIVND (reference sequence). One entry per CDR3 protein, called by TCRdb with MiXCR from the 5' RACE reads. The sample consists of about 260,000 distinct CDR3 sequences, 10% to 15% of them appearing once. The receptor's source is a man between 25 and 39 years old who received the YFV17D yellow fever vaccine. Specimen: CD4+ T cells sorted from PBMCs, collected 45 days after the yellow fever booster vaccination. V gene TRBV19 combines with J gene TRBJ2-2; 10 bases are shared with TRBD1. CDR3 in amino acids: CASTRTGGNTGELFF. In nucleotides, the CDR3 is TGTGCCAGTACCCGGACAGGGGGGAACACCGGGGAGCTGTTTTTT.